This TCR beta chain was sequenced during a study of cytomegalovirus exposure and HLA in healthy donors (dated by TCRdb to about 2017). At the level of the whole study: An earlier analysis of approximately 640 of the donors reported 250 to 350 Gb of sequence data and 120 million or so unique TCR beta sequences from some 180 million T cells. Donor age, sex, ethnicity and CMV serostatus were compiled alongside the repertoire data. All discovery cohort repertoires had been generated using a single sequencing platform. The number of donors typed differed by locus, with about 629-640 for A, B, C, DRB1 and DQB1, roughly 520 for DQA1, over 600 for DPA1, and around 460 for DPB1. On average, 235,054 unique TCR beta nucleotide sequences were sequenced per donor among a few hundred genotyped donors of the cohort, with around 19% of those sequences being non-productive. An early release covering 550 to 650 HLA-typed donors comprised approximately 290 gigabases of sequencing data and roughly 85 million unique TCR sequences. Genome-wide SNP genotypes for about 65% of the roughly 670 donors were used in a later genetic analysis, which treated that subset as a discovery cohort. Both class I and class II loci were covered by HLA typing, at four-digit resolution. Besides the first cohort of roughly 640 subjects, a separate validation cohort made up of about 120 different subjects was used. A later analysis re-analyzed previously published TCR beta repertoires from about 600 donors and added high-resolution HLA genotyping to study TCR occurrence patterns. The study aimed to test whether cataloging public T cell receptors could reveal signatures of past pathogen exposure. To predict cytomegalovirus infection status, the study brought together high-throughput TCR immunosequencing, statistical association of individual TCRs with disease status, and machine learning. Because of strong linkage in the cohort, a handful of DR-DQ haplotypes were treated as single units for association and clustering. Rather than drawing on any new phenotypic data, the later analysis identified candidate immune exposures from TCR beta sequences and the way those sequences occurred across donors. In an earlier analysis of roughly 540 of the donors, high-throughput TCR beta sequencing was used to judge whether each TCR beta V gene segment behaved as functional or pseudogenic. Of the approximately 400 genotyped donors, less than 85% were placed in the genetic ancestry cluster associated with self-reported Caucasian donors. The study used immunosequencing to profile the T cell repertoires of approximately 630 subjects and linked those repertoires to cytomegalovirus serostatus.

The research as a whole found: The only immune exposure information available for the cohort was CMV serostatus. In a later analysis, HLA-associated TCR beta chains showed more clonal expansion and lower generation probabilities than non-associated chains that were equally common. Across donors, most TCR sequences were observed very rarely, whereas some public TCRs were present in many individuals. Presence/absence analyses assumed roughly uniform sequencing depth across donors, an assumption that may not hold. Some IMGT-functional V segments, including TRBV6-2 and TRBV6-3, could not be distinguished by the 87-base-pair reads and were therefore excluded. Several of the top co-occurrence clusters appeared to be linked to parvovirus B19, influenza, CMV and Epstein-Barr virus, according to a later analysis. A further reported finding was that TCR beta sequences accurately predicted the HLA-A and HLA-B alleles for most subjects in the first cohort. In the study, approximately 150 TCR beta chains were listed as associated with cytomegalovirus. Correlated functional status among segregating V segments might be attributable to linkage disequilibrium, but an unknown experimental factor could not be ruled out. The earlier analysis of about 600 of the donors excluded approximately 17 rarely observed V segments, including chromosome 9 orphons, because counts were too low. A later genetic analysis associated a missense DCLRE1C variant with V-gene and J-gene trimming of TCR beta chains, and an independent cohort replicated the association. A later genetic analysis reported fewer N-insertions in productive TCRs among donors in an Asian-associated ancestry cluster than the roughly 650-donor mean. Strong co-occurrence of HLA alleles, especially DR and DQ, made assigning TCR associations to individual alleles difficult. Cytomegalovirus status was reported to be diagnosed by the classifier with high specificity and sensitivity in both the original and validation cohorts. A later analysis found that most CMV-associated TCR beta chains appeared HLA-restricted, with HLA associations seemingly driven largely by CMV exposure. Broadly in line with IMGT annotations, most TCR beta V segments showed up in productive rearrangements about 87% or about 30% of the time in an earlier analysis of 587 of the donors. It was suggested by the authors that the approach could potentially be generalized to other disease states and immunological phenotypes. A cluster of highly shared sequence variants was judged likely to be a technical artifact of the sequencing pipeline. At a false discovery rate of 0.05, a later analysis linked approximately 18,000 TCR beta sequences to specific HLA alleles. In this cohort, only TCR beta chains were sequenced, and detectable features were limited by the absence of alpha or paired-chain data. A few of the identified cytomegalovirus-associated TCR beta chains were confirmed in vitro to be specific for cytomegalovirus antigens. According to a later analysis, TCR association rates differed among HLA loci, with DRB1 alleles showing the most associated TCRs and HLA-C alleles showing the fewest. Because HLA typing was unavailable for some donors at each locus, only the typed subset was used in association tests.

This clone was counted only a few times. It has no known antigen specificity. Per-base qualities were not stored, and no clone one base away is much larger. The cohort comprised under 700 healthy bone marrow donors. At the time of sampling, all cohort members were nominally healthy, though unrecorded immune exposures were likely present. The donor tested CMV seropositive, placing the donor among the 289 seropositive members of the cohort. Every donor gave a peripheral blood sample, and the peripheral blood mononuclear cells from that sample were used for TCR beta sequencing. Genomic DNA extraction from the blood cell samples was performed with the Qiagen DNeasy Blood Extraction Kit. Looking up the germline V gene (reference sequence) yields CDR1 MNHEY and CDR2 SMNVEV. The junction shows trimming of 4 bases on V and 2 bases on J, and the gene matches do not reach 4 bases of it. From the cysteine through the phenylalanine, the CDR3 covers 17 amino acids. Just CDR3 DNA is preserved here, 51 bases in frame from base 1.

The library came from the immunoSEQ multiplex PCR assay. The multiplex PCR relied on a mix of 60 forward primers for TCR Vbeta segments and 13 reverse primers for TCR Jbeta segments. The CDR3 region of rearranged TCR beta genes was amplified from genomic DNA with a multiplex PCR assay. The Illumina HiSeq System was used to sequence the amplified TCR beta libraries as 87-base-pair reads. The study's own analysis went as follows. A later analysis tallied 70 million to 100 million unique TCR beta chains across the 666 repertoires, and around 9.9 million of those chains were shared by two or more donors. Raw reads were error-corrected and collapsed into unique sequences with a nearest-neighbor algorithm that merged closely related sequences to remove PCR and sequencing errors. V, D and J gene segments were assigned by aligning CDR3 sequences to IMGT reference sequences. For a sequence to be retained, at least a six-nucleotide match to both a V gene segment and a J gene segment was required. A rearrangement counted as productive if the CDR3 had no stop codons and remained in frame with V and J, and every other rearrangement counted as non-productive. CDR3 was defined according to IMGT convention as the region running from the second conserved V-encoded cysteine to the conserved J-encoded phenylalanine. Sequences without an unambiguous match to a single V gene segment were excluded from the earlier analysis of approximately 560 of the donors. In an earlier analysis of 450 to 750 of the donors, a V segment was called functional when productive rearrangements were above 56.7%, and segregating when the standard deviation between donors exceeded 5%. A statistical classification framework was built to diagnose cytomegalovirus status from the catalog of TCR beta chain sequences. A later analysis assigned V and J genes by comparing TCR nucleotide sequences with IMGT/GENE-DB human TR gene sequences. In a later analysis, CDR3 sequences and most-parsimonious VDJ recombination scenarios were assigned using the TCRdist pipeline. In a later analysis, every TCR beta chain was defined by the combination of its CDR3 amino acid sequence and its V-gene family, and reads without a unique V-gene family were dropped. In a later analysis, nearly 600 highly shared, low-generation-probability nucleotide sequences were removed to address suspected cross-contamination and a sequencing artifact. In a later analysis, a clonal expansion index was calculated for each public chain from normalized within-repertoire ranks of inferred template counts. In a later analysis, generation probabilities were computed using a VDJ recombination model fitted to out-of-frame rearrangements, and the results were checked against IGoR. Hypergeometric tests were used in a later analysis to score TCR-TCR, TCR-HLA and TCR-CMV co-occurrence, with a repertoire-size bias correction applied to the TCR pairs. To estimate false discovery rates, a later analysis permuted the HLA or CMV assignments 20 times. In a later analysis, co-occurring TCRs were grouped using DBSCAN, and TCRdist sequence similarity was added for clustering within HLA-allele-positive subsets. Repertoires with fewer than 30,000 or more than 120,000 public chains, plus five repertoires with anomalous nucleotide sharing, were excluded from co-occurrence clustering. TCRdb carries this immuneACCESS record with in-frame sequences only. Its versions omit some clonotypes, under half of them owing to an unresolved V gene in the studies checked, with the rest unexplained. V and J calls and clone size are given by that table; D and trimming were obtained from the DNA. This sample comprises 70,000 to 80,000 clones, approximately 81% of them detected only once. Roughly 9% of the sample is in the top ten clones.

This clonotype originated in a woman aged 40-49 years in good health and CMV-seropositive. The chain is made from TRBV27 and TRBJ2-2, and TRBD2 matches 13 of the central bases. The sample consisted of PBMCs. This receptor has the CDR3 CASSSTSGGLNTGELFF. The DNA sequence is TGTGCCAGCAGTTCGACTAGCGGGGGGCTAAACACCGGGGAGCTGTTTTTT.